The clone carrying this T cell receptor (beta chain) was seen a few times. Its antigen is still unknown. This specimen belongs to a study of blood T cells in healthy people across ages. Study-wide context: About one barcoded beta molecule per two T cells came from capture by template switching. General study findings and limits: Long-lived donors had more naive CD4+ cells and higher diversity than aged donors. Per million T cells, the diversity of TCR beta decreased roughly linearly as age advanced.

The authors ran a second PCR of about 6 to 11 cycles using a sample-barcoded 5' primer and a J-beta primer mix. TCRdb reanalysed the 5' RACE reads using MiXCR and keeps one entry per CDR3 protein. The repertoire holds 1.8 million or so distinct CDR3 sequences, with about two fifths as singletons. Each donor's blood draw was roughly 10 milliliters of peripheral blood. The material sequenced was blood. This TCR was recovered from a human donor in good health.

CDR3 amino acids: CASSQVLAGVRRDTQYF. CDR3 in DNA: TGCGCCAGCAGCCAAGTTCTAGCGGGGGTGCGGCGGGATACGCAGTATTTT. The chain couples TRBV4-1 to TRBJ2-3, with TRBD2 matching over 10 bases. The CDR3 loop spans 17 amino acids. From germline, CDR1 is MGHRA and CDR2 YSYEKL. Losses at the gene ends were 1 base for V and 6 bases for J; bases not matched to a gene: 10.